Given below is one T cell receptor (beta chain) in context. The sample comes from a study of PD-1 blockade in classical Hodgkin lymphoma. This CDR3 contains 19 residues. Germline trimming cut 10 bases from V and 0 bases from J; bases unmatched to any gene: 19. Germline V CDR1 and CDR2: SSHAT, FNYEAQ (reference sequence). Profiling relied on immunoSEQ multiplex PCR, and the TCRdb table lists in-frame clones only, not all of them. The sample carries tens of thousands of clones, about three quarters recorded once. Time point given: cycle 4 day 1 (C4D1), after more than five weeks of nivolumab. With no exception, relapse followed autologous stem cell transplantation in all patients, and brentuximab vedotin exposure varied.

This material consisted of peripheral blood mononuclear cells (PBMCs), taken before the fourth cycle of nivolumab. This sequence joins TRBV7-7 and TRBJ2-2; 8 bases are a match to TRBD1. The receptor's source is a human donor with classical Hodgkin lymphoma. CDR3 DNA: TGTGCCACAAACCCCCGGATACCCGACAGGGGCACGAACACCGGGGAGCTGTTTTTT. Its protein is CATNPRIPDRGTNTGELFF. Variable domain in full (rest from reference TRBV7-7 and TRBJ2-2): GAGVSQSPRYKVTKRGQDVTLRCDPISSHATLYWYQQALGQGPEFLTYFNYEAQPDKSGLPSDRFSAERPEGSISTLTIQRTEQRDSAMYRCATNPRIPDRGTNTGELFFGEGSRLTVL.